The 30 T cell receptor beta chains below all came from one sample that was sequenced in a study of T cell changes during pregnancy in multiple sclerosis. Here immunoSEQ multiplex PCR was the method, and the copy in TCRdb shows in-frame clones only, minus some. The table records more than 65,000 clones, over 80% of them present only once. Specimen: CD4+ T cells from peripheral blood mononuclear cells, collected before pregnancy. The source is a female donor with multiple sclerosis, enrolled in a pregnancy study.

The chain uses TRBV18 and TRBJ1-5; TRBD1 matches 10 bases. CDR3 length equals 16 residues. From germline, CDR1 is KGHSH and CDR2 LQKENI. V shed 6 bases, J shed 0 bases, and the junction held 5 bases outside the gene matches. The CDR3 bases are TGTGCCAGCTCGACCGGGACAGGGGTTAGCAATCAGCCCCAGCATTTT. It specifies CASSTGTGVSNQPQHF.

This rearrangement joins TRBV28 to TRBJ2-7, with 9 bases matching TRBD2. CDR1 is MDHEN and CDR2 is SYDVKM in the germline V gene. The CDR3 runs 16 residues. J was trimmed by 5 bases and V by 3 bases; bases with no gene match: 11. This chain's CDR3 is CASSFSLFSGSNEQYF. CDR3 nucleotide sequence: TGTGCCAGCAGTTTTAGTTTGTTTAGCGGGAGCAACGAGCAGTACTTC.

CDR3 DNA: TGTGCCAGCAGCCCCTGGGGGGGCGACAATCAGCCCCAGCATTTT. Translation: CASSPWGGDNQPQHF. The gene calls are TRBV5-5 and TRBJ1-5, with D perhaps matching TRBD1 (6 bases). The CDR3 is 15 residues long. Germline CDR1 and CDR2: SGHKS and YYEKEE (reference sequence). V was cut by 4 bases and J by 3 bases, with 14 bases left in between. Based on the CDR3 plus reference TRBV5-5 and TRBJ1-5, the full variable domain is DAGVTQSPTHLIKTRGQQVTLRCSPISGHKSVSWYQQVLGQGPQFIFQYYEKEERGRGNFPDRFSARQFPNYSSELNVNALLLGDSALYLCASSPWGGDNQPQHFGDGTRLSIL.

The chain uses TRBV28 and TRBJ1-2, with a weak D call TRBD1 (5 bases). Germline loops: CDR1 MDHEN, CDR2 SYDVKM. The V end lost 6 bases, the J end lost 8 bases, and 13 bases lay between the germline ends. The CDR3 extends over 12 amino acids. The CDR3 sequence is CASRGTGKGYTF. In nucleotides, the CDR3 is TGTGCCAGCAGGGGTACAGGTAAAGGCTACACCTTC.

The genes are TRBV27 and TRBJ2-1, with D possibly TRBD2 on 6 matching bases. Trimming cost V 6 bases and J 0 bases, with 15 bases left between them. The length of the CDR3 is 16 residues. Germline assignment: CDR1 MNHEY and CDR2 SMNVEV (reference sequence). The CDR3 protein is CASRTRTTSSYNEQFF. The CDR3 DNA reads as TGTGCCAGCAGGACTAGGACTACCTCCTCCTACAATGAGCAGTTCTTC.

This chain uses TRBV7-8 with TRBJ1-4, with D maybe TRBD1 (5 bases). The CDR3 is 18 amino acids. The V and J ends lost 5 bases and 1 base respectively, with 20 bases between them. Germline V CDR1 and CDR2: SGHVS, FQNEAQ. CDR3 in amino acids: CASSLTGGWRQTNEKLFF. CDR3 coding DNA: TGTGCCAGCAGCCTAACGGGGGGTTGGCGTCAAACTAATGAAAAACTGTTTTTT.

This chain connects TRBV7-2 to TRBJ2-5; TRBD2 aligns across 10 bases. The V segment lost 2 bases and the J segment 1 base; nucleotides outside the gene matches: 4. This CDR3 contains 16 residues. Germline V gene data show CDR1 as SGHTA and CDR2 as FQGNSA. The CDR3 region has the DNA TGTGCCAGCAGCTTACTAGCGGGGGCCCTCCAAGAGACCCAGTACTTC. As protein: CASSLLAGALQETQYF.

The DNA of the CDR3 is TGCGCCAGCAGCTTGGCCCCCGGGGTCAATCAGCCCCAGCATTTT. Amino acid sequence: CASSLAPGVNQPQHF. V usage is TRBV5-1 and J usage is TRBJ1-5; no definite D call. Trimming removed 0 bases at V and 3 bases at J, with 10 bases between. The V gene's germline CDR1 is SGHRS and CDR2 YFSETQ. This CDR3 spans 15 amino acids.

The chain recombines TRBV5-1 with TRBJ2-7; TRBD2 matches at 10 bases. With 5 bases clipped from V and 4 bases from J, the junction kept 9 bases outside the gene matches. Per germline, CDR1 SGHRS and CDR2 YFSETQ. CDR3 length equals 15 residues. This chain's CDR3 is CASSRRAGGGYEQYF. The DNA of the CDR3 is TGCGCCAGCAGTCGGAGAGCGGGAGGGGGGTACGAGCAGTACTTC.

This clone was seen only a few times. Other nucleotide sequences from this sample produce the same CDR3. V gene TRBV5-1 combines with J gene TRBJ1-5; possibly TRBD1 for D (5 bases). This CDR3 has 14 amino acids. V was pared by 0 bases and J by 6 bases, with 10 bases between. Germline V CDR1 and CDR2: SGHRS, YFSETQ. Here the CDR3 DNA reads TGCGCCAGCAGCTTGGGGCAGGGAAGTCAGCCCCAGCATTTT. Translating it yields CASSLGQGSQPQHF. The full variable domain, its missing parts supplied by reference TRBV5-1 and TRBJ1-5, is KAGVTQTPRYLIKTRGQQVTLSCSPISGHRSVSWYQQTPGQGLQFLFEYFSETQRNKGNFPGRFSGRQFSNSRSEMNVSTLELGDSALYLCASSLGQGSQPQHFGDGTRLSIL.

The rearrangement joins TRBV5-5 to TRBJ2-1; 11 nucleotides align to TRBD2. The V gene end was trimmed by 5 bases and the J gene end by 15 bases; junction bases not matched to a gene: 16. Germline V gene sequence: CDR1 SGHKS, CDR2 YYEKEE (reference sequence). The CDR3 length is 15 residues. CDR3 DNA: TGTGCCAGCAGTTTCATAGCGGGGGGGCCGTCCCCATGGTTCTTC. This sequence encodes CASSFIAGGPSPWFF. Complete variable domain (other parts from reference TRBV5-5 and TRBJ2-1): DAGVTQSPTHLIKTRGQQVTLRCSPISGHKSVSWYQQVLGQGPQFIFQYYEKEERGRGNFPDRFSARQFPNYSSELNVNALLLGDSALYLCASSFIAGGPSPWFFGPGTRLTVL.

The chain recombines TRBV2 with TRBJ1-5; TRBD1 might be the D (5 bases). The CDR3 covers 15 residues. Trimming stripped 0 bases from V and 4 bases from J, with 10 bases between. The germline V gene encodes CDR1 SNHLY and CDR2 FYNNEI. CDR3 amino acids: CASSEALRGNQPQHF. CDR3 coding DNA: TGTGCCAGCAGTGAAGCTCTGCGGGGGAATCAGCCCCAGCATTTT.

V and J are TRBV30 and TRBJ2-2; tentative D call: TRBD1 (6 bases). The CDR3 runs to 17 residues. V dropped 7 bases and J dropped 7 bases, with 28 bases sitting between them. Germline V lookup: CDR1 GTSNPN, CDR2 SVGIG (reference sequence). The CDR3 coding sequence is TGTGCCTTTTTAGTTATAACAGGGTTGGTGTCAAACGGGGAGCTGTTTTTT. Amino acids: CAFLVITGLVSNGELFF.

V usage is TRBV5-1 and J usage is TRBJ2-2; 11 bases are shared with TRBD2. CDR1 and CDR2 (germline): SGHRS, YFSETQ. This CDR3 is 17 amino acids long. The J segment lost 5 bases and the V segment lost 0 bases, leaving 6 bases of the junction unmatched. Here the CDR3 reads CASSLGLAGTGTGELFF. In nucleotides, the CDR3 is TGCGCCAGCAGCTTGGGACTAGCGGGAACGGGGACCGGGGAGCTGTTTTTT.

This clone was seen a handful of times. The CDR3 loop reads CATSRQIQGRGYGYTF. The CDR3 DNA sequence: TGTGCCACCAGCAGACAGATACAGGGGCGAGGCTATGGCTACACCTTC. The chain couples TRBV15 to TRBJ1-2, with 7 bases matching TRBD1. The CDR3 length is 16 residues. V shed 2 bases and J 4 bases; nucleotides not matched to a gene: 10. Per the germline V gene, CDR1 is LNHNV and CDR2 is YYDKDF (reference sequence).

This chain links TRBV28 with TRBJ2-4, with TRBD1 matching over 7 bases. Germline lookup yields CDR1 MDHEN and CDR2 SYDVKM. The V segment lost 4 bases and the J segment 3 bases; nucleotides outside the gene matches: 12. CDR3 length: 17 residues. CDR3: CASSSTGTVSVKNIQYF. CDR3 nucleotides: TGTGCCAGCAGTTCCACTGGGACAGTCTCAGTCAAAAACATTCAGTACTTC.

V and J are TRBV28 and TRBJ1-6; 7 nucleotides agree with TRBD1. Germline V gene sequence: CDR1 MDHEN, CDR2 SYDVKM. V dropped 5 bases and J dropped 8; count of bases not matched to a gene: 9. This CDR3 contains 15 residues. The CDR3 DNA is TGTGCCAGCAGTAAGGGGGCTCCTTATGATTCACCCCTCCACTTT. Translated: CASSKGAPYDSPLHF.

The V call is TRBV6-6, the J call TRBJ2-7; TRBD1 agrees at 7 bases. The junction had 6 bases not matched to a gene; V was cut back by 0 bases and J by 4 bases. Germline CDR1 MNHNY, CDR2 SVGAGI (reference sequence). This CDR3 comprises 15 residues. Here the CDR3 DNA reads TGTGCCAGCAGTTACTCCCGGGACAGTACTTACGAGCAGTACTTC. Protein product: CASSYSRDSTYEQYF.

The genes are TRBV18 and TRBJ2-5, with TRBD2 identical over 9 bases. The CDR3 extends over 15 amino acids. Germline V gene sequence: CDR1 KGHSH, CDR2 LQKENI. Trimming cost V 1 base and J 5 bases; bases outside gene matches: 5. Here the CDR3 DNA reads TGTGCCAGCTCACCACTAGCGGGGGCGTGGGAGACCCAGTACTTC. This translates into CASSPLAGAWETQYF.

J is TRBJ2-2 and V is TRBV6-1; 11 bases align to TRBD1. Germline CDR1 and CDR2: MNHNS and SASEGT. V was clipped by 0 bases and J by 6 bases; unmatched bases: 0. This CDR3 comprises 15 residues. The CDR3 is CASSEAGQGAGELFF. The CDR3 bases are TGTGCCAGCAGTGAAGCGGGACAGGGGGCCGGGGAGCTGTTTTTT.

The V gene is TRBV5-1, the J gene TRBJ1-2; 10 nucleotides align to TRBD1. The CDR3 contains 17 residues. CDR1 and CDR2 (germline): SGHRS, YFSETQ. Losses at the gene ends were 2 bases for V and 0 bases for J; bases not matched to a gene: 7. CDR3 protein: CASSFRDRGRTNYGYTF. Here the CDR3 DNA reads TGCGCCAGCAGCTTCCGGGACAGGGGCCGTACTAACTATGGCTACACCTTC.

The chain uses TRBV29-1 and TRBJ1-2, with D uncertain. The CDR3 sequence is 12 residues long. V was trimmed by 2 bases and J by 8 bases, leaving 12 bases between them. Germline CDR1 and CDR2: SQVTM and ANQGSEA. The CDR3 spells CSVETGVVGYTF. CDR3 coding DNA: TGCAGCGTTGAAACGGGAGTAGTGGGCTACACCTTC.

The rearrangement joins TRBV5-1 to TRBJ1-1; D is undetermined. CDR1 and CDR2 from the germline V gene are SGHRS and YFSETQ. V lost 5 bases to trimming and J lost 0 bases, with 5 bases between them. The length of the CDR3 is 12 residues. CDR3 coding DNA: TGCGCCAGCAGGTACATGAACACTGAAGCTTTCTTT. It is translated as CASRYMNTEAFF.

As DNA, the CDR3 is TGTGCCTGGAGTGTAAAGGCCGGGGGAACTGAAGCTTTCTTT. Translation: CAWSVKAGGTEAFF. The genes are TRBV30 and TRBJ1-1, with a possible D match to TRBD1 (5 bases). CDR1 and CDR2 (germline): GTSNPN, SVGIG (reference sequence). The ends were cut back, 0 bases at V and 5 bases at J, with 13 bases in the middle. There are 14 residues in the CDR3.

This clone was seen a handful of times. V usage is TRBV28 and J usage is TRBJ1-2; tentatively, D is TRBD1 (5 bases). The CDR3 covers 14 residues. The V gene lost 6 bases and the J gene lost 1 base, with 12 bases spanning the gap. The V gene's germline CDR1 is MDHEN and CDR2 SYDVKM. The DNA of the CDR3 is TGTGCCAGCAGGGAACAGGACCTTAACTATGGCTACACCTTC. As protein: CASREQDLNYGYTF.

This clone showed up just once. The chain links TRBV19 to TRBJ1-2; D is perhaps TRBD1 (6 bases). The germline V and J ends were trimmed by 4 bases and 4 bases, with 16 bases remaining between them. Germline values: CDR1 LNHDA, CDR2 SQIVND (reference sequence). The CDR3 length is 15 residues. The CDR3 here is CASSTTPGAGYGYTF. The CDR3 DNA reads as TGTGCCAGTAGTACCACGCCAGGGGCTGGCTATGGCTACACCTTC.

This chain uses TRBV6-1 with TRBJ2-1; 9 bases map to TRBD2. CDR3 length: 14 amino acids. Germline loops: CDR1 MNHNS, CDR2 SASEGT. V lost 5 bases, J lost 7 bases, and 6 bases stayed unmatched. The CDR3: CASSLAGSDNEQFF. The CDR3 DNA is TGTGCCAGCAGTCTAGCGGGGAGCGATAATGAGCAGTTCTTC.

J is TRBJ2-5 and V is TRBV10-3; TRBD1 agrees at 8 bases. The V and J ends lost 6 bases and 1 base, in that order; junction bases with no gene match: 4. Germline lookup yields CDR1 ENHRY and CDR2 SYGVKD. The CDR3 extends over 14 amino acids. The CDR3 reads CAISRQGFQETQYF. The CDR3 coding sequence is TGTGCCATCAGCCGACAGGGGTTCCAAGAGACCCAGTACTTC.

This clone was picked up a small number of times. The chain has TRBV30 and TRBJ1-2, with TRBD1 as a possible D gene (6 bases). Looked up from germline, CDR1 is GTSNPN and CDR2 is SVGIG (reference sequence). CDR3 length: 13 residues. Trimming stripped 3 bases from V and 4 bases from J, with 12 bases between. The CDR3 sequence is CAWRPTGFYGYTF. Here the CDR3 DNA reads TGTGCCTGGAGGCCTACAGGGTTCTATGGCTACACCTTC. Full variable domain (rest looked up from reference TRBV30 and TRBJ1-2): SQTIHQWPATLVQPVGSPLSLECTVEGTSNPNLYWYRQAAGRGLQLLFYSVGIGQISSEVPQNLSASRPQDRQFILSSKKLLLSDSGFYLCAWRPTGFYGYTFGSGTRLTVV.

In this sample, this clone turned up a few times. The gene calls are TRBV29-1 and TRBJ2-7; 12 nucleotides align to TRBD1. V was pared by 6 bases and J by 7 bases, with 10 bases of the junction left unmatched. The CDR3 runs 14 residues. Germline V gives CDR1 SQVTM, CDR2 ANQGSEA. CDR3 amino acids: CSVRTGQGAREQYF. CDR3 DNA sequence: TGCAGCGTCAGAACGGGACAGGGGGCGCGGGAGCAGTACTTC.